Shown below are 5 T cell receptor beta chains from a single sample sequenced in a study of T cells in Graves' hyperthyroidism and ophthalmopathy. The investigators amplified TCR beta CDR3 regions from RNA transcripts. The TCR CDR3 was amplified in a first-round RT-PCR using the HTBI primer set. TCRdb ran MiXCR on the multiplex PCR reads and lists one entry per CDR3 protein. Altogether a few hundred thousand distinct CDR3 sequences are present, 15% being singletons, with the ten largest covering 32%. Sequenced input: blood. The receptors here all came from a woman between 25 and 40 years old with Graves' hyperthyroidism.

This clonotype was seen a handful of times. This chain connects TRBV19 to TRBJ2-1; 7 positions agree with TRBD2. The CDR3 length is 15 residues. The V segment lost 5 bases and the J segment 7 bases; nucleotides outside the gene matches: 11. Germline CDR1 reads LNHDA; CDR2 reads SQIVND (reference sequence). The CDR3 is CASSPWTSGVNEQFF. In nucleotides, the CDR3 is TGTGCCAGTAGTCCCTGGACTAGTGGGGTTAATGAGCAGTTCTTC. The full variable domain, in which reference TRBV19 and TRBJ2-1 provide the parts outside the CDR3, is DGGITQSPKYLFRKEGQNVTLSCEQNLNHDAMYWYRQDPGQGLRLIYYSQIVNDFQKGDIAEGYSVSREKKESFPLTVTSAQKNPTAFYLCASSPWTSGVNEQFFGPGTRLTVL.

This clonotype was seen at least ten times. V usage is TRBV5-1 and J usage is TRBJ2-7; D might be TRBD2 (6 bases). The CDR3 contains 15 residues. CDR1 is SGHRS, CDR2 YFSETQ, per germline. The ends were cut back, 0 bases at V and 2 bases at J, with 12 bases in the middle. The CDR3 spells CASSLEGGATYEQYF. In DNA form, the CDR3 reads TGCGCCAGCAGCTTGGAAGGCGGGGCCACCTACGAGCAGTACTTC.

In its sample, this clonotype was seen many times. The chain couples TRBV7-6 to TRBJ2-1, with TRBD2 matching 10 bases. Germline V gene sequence: CDR1 SGHVS, CDR2 FNYEAQ. After removal of 4 bases from V and 9 bases from J, the junction contained 9 bases not matched to a gene. The CDR3 extends over 15 amino acids. CDR3: CASSYKAGGPFEQFF. The CDR3 nucleotides are TGTGCCAGCAGCTACAAAGCGGGAGGGCCTTTTGAGCAGTTCTTC.

This clonotype was observed at least ten times. The chain has TRBV28 and TRBJ2-3; 7 nucleotides agree with TRBD2. V was clipped by 4 bases and J by 2 bases; unmatched bases: 6. Germline V gene lookup returns CDR1 MDHEN and CDR2 SYDVKM. The CDR3 is 15 amino acids. The CDR3 region is CASSSGGANTDTQYF. The DNA of the CDR3 is TGTGCCAGCAGTTCGGGAGGCGCTAACACAGATACGCAGTATTTT. Full variable domain (missing parts from reference TRBV28 and TRBJ2-3): DVKVTQSSRYLVKRTGEKVFLECVQDMDHENMFWYRQDPGLGLRLIYFSYDVKMKEKGDIPEGYSVSREKKERFSLILESASTNQTSMYLCASSSGGANTDTQYFGPGTRLTVL.

The sample holds a few counts of this clonotype. This sequence joins TRBV5-1 and TRBJ1-5; D gene unclear. V shed 1 base and J shed 3 bases, with 5 bases lying between them. From germline, CDR1 is SGHRS and CDR2 YFSETQ. CDR3 size: 13 residues. CDR3 DNA sequence: TGCGCCAGCAGCTTGACAGTCAATCAGCCCCAGCATTTT. This encodes CASSLTVNQPQHF. Full variable domain (outside the CDR3, taken from reference TRBV5-1 and TRBJ1-5): KAGVTQTPRYLIKTRGQQVTLSCSPISGHRSVSWYQQTPGQGLQFLFEYFSETQRNKGNFPGRFSGRQFSNSRSEMNVSTLELGDSALYLCASSLTVNQPQHFGDGTRLSIL.